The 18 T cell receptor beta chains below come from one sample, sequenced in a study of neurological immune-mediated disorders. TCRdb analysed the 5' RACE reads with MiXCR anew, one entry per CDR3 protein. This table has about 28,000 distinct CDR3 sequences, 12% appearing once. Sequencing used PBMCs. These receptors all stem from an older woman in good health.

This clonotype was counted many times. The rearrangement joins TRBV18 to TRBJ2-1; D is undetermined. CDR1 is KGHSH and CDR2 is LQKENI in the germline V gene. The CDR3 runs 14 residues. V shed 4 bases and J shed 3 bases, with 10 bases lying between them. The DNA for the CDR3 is TGTGCCAGCTCACTCAGGAACAGCTACAATGAGCAGTTCTTC. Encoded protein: CASSLRNSYNEQFF. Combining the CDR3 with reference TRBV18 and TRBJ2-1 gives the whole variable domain NAGVMQNPRHLVRRRGQEARLRCSPMKGHSHVYWYRQLPEEGLKFMVYLQKENIIDESGMPKERFSAEFPKEGPSILRIQQVVRGDSAAYFCASSLRNSYNEQFFGPGTRLTVL.

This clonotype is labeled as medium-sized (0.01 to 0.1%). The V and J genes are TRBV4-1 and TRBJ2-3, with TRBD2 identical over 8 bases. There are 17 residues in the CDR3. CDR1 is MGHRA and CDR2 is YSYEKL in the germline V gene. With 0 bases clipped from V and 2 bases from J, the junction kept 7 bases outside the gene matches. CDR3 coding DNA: TGCGCCAGCAGCCAAGATGGAGCGGGGGTCGCCACAGATACGCAGTATTTT. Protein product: CASSQDGAGVATDTQYF.

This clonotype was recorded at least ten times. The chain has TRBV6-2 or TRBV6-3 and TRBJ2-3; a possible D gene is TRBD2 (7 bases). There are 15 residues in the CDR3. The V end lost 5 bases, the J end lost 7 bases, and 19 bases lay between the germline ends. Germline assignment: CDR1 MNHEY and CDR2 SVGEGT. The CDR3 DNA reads TGTGCCAGCAGTAGGGGGGGACTGCCGGTGAATACGCAGTATTTT. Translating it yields CASSRGGLPVNTQYF.

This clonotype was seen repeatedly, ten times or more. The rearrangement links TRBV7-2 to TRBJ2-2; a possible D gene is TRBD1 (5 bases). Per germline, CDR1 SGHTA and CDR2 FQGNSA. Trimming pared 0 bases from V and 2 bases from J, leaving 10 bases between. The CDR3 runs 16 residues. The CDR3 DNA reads TGTGCCAGCAGCTTAGCGGGGCTGGCAAACACCGGGGAGCTGTTTTTT. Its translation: CASSLAGLANTGELFF.

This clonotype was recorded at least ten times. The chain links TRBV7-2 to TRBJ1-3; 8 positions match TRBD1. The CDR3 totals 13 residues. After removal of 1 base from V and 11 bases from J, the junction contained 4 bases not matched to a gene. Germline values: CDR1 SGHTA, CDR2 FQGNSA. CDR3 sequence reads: CASSLGTGQAIYF. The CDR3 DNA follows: TGTGCCAGCAGCTTAGGCACGGGACAGGCCATATATTTT.

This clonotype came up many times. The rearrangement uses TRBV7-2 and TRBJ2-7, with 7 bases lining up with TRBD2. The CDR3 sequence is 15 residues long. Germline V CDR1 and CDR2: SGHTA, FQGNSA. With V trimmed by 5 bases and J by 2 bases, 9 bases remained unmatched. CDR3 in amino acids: CASSPFERGPYEQYF. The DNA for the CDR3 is TGTGCCAGCAGCCCATTTGAGCGGGGCCCCTACGAGCAGTACTTC.

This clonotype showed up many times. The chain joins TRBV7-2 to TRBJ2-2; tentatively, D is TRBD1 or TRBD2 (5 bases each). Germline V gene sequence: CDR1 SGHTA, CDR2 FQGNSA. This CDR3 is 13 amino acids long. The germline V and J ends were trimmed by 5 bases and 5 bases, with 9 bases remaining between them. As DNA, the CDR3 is TGTGCCAGCAGCCCTGGGGGTACCGGGGAGCTGTTTTTT. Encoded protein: CASSPGGTGELFF.

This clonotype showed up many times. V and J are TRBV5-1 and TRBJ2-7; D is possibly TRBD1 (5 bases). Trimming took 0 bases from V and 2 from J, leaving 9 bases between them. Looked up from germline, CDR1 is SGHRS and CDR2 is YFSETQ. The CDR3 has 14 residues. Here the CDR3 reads CASSLARGTYEQYF. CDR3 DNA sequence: TGCGCCAGCAGCTTGGCTAGGGGAACCTACGAGCAGTACTTC.

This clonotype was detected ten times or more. The CDR3, as DNA: TGTGCCAGCAGTTTAGATGTATGGAGCGGGGGTAACAATGAGCAGTTCTTC. Its translation: CASSLDVWSGGNNEQFF. This rearrangement joins TRBV6-2 or TRBV6-3 to TRBJ2-1; 8 bases fit TRBD2. The CDR3 runs 17 residues. Per the germline V gene, CDR1 is MNHEY and CDR2 is SVGEGT. J gave up 5 bases and V 4 bases, and 13 bases lay outside the gene matches.

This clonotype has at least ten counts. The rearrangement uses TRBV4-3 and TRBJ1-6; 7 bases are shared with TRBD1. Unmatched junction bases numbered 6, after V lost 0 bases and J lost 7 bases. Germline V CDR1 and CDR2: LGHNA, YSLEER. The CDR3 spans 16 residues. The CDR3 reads CASSQDSGTVNSPLHF. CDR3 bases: TGCGCCAGCAGCCAAGATTCGGGGACAGTAAATTCACCCCTCCACTTT.

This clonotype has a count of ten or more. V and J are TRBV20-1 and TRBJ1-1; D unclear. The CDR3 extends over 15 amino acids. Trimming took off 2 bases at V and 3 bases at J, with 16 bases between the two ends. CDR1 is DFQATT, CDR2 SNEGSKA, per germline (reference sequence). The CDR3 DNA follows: TGCAGTGCTAGATCATCGACTACGAGGTACACTGAAGCTTTCTTT. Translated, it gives CSARSSTTRYTEAFF.

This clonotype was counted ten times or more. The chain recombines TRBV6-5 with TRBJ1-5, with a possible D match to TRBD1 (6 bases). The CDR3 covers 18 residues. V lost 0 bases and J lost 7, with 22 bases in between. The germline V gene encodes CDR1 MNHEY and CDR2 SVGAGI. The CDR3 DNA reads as TGTGCCAGCAGTTACTCGAGAGTCACAGGGCCCATGGCCCAGCCCCAGCATTTT. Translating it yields CASSYSRVTGPMAQPQHF.

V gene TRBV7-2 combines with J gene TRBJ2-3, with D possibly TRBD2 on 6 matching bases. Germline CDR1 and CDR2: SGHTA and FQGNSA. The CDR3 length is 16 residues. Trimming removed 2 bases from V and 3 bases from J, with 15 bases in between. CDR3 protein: CASSLLECGATDTQYF. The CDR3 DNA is TGTGCCAGCAGCTTATTAGAGTGCGGGGCAACAGATACGCAGTATTTT.

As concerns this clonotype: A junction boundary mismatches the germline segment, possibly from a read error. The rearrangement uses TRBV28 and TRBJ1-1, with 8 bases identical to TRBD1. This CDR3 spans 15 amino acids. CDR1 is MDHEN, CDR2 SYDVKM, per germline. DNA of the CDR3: TGTACCAGCAGTCCCCAACGGACAGGGTGGACTGAAGCTTTCTTT. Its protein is CTSSPQRTGWTEAFF.

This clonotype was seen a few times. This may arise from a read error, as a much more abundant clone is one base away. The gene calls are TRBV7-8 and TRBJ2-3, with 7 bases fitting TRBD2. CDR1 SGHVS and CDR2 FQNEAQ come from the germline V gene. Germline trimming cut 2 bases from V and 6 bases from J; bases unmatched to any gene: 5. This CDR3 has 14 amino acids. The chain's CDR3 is CASSLHGEGDTQYF. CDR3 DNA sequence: TGTGCCAGCAGCTTACACGGGGAGGGGGATACGCAGTATTTT.

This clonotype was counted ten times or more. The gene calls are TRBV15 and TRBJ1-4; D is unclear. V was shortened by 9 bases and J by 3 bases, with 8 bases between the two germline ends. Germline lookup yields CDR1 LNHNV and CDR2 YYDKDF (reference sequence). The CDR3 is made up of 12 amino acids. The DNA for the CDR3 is TGTGCCACTGGAGTAGCTAATGAAAAACTGTTTTTT. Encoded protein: CATGVANEKLFF.

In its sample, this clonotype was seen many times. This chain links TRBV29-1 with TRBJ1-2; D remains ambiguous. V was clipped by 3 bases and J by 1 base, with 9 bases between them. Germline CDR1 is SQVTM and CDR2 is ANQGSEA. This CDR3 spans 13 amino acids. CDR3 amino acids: CSVETALNYGYTF. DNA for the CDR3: TGCAGCGTTGAGACCGCCCTTAACTATGGCTACACCTTC.

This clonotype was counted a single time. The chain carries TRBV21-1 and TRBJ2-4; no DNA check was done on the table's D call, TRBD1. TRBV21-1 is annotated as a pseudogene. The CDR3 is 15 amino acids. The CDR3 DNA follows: TGTACCAGCAGCAAAACGAATGGGGGGGGATACATGCAGTACTTC. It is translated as CTSSKTNGGGYMQYF.